The sequence of this T cell receptor beta chain was determined in a study of T cell repertoires in aging, cancer and after chemotherapy. A mixed TRB-A/B primer pool amplified rearranged TRB by multiplex touch-down PCR. A single record per CDR3 protein comes from TCRdb applying MiXCR to the multiplex PCR reads. In the table there are 10,000 to 15,000 distinct CDR3 sequences, 25% to 35% of which are singletons. This clonotype was seen ten or more times. The CDR3 consists of 15 residues. V lost 6 bases and J 1 base, leaving 15 bases between the germline ends. Peripheral blood genomic DNA, not sorted cells or RNA, was the template.

This rearrangement joins TRBV12-3 or TRBV12-4 to TRBJ1-2; maybe TRBD1 (6 bases). Source material: blood. The clonotype originates from a human donor with a blood cancer. The CDR3 DNA reads as TGTGCCAGCAGCTCGGGCGGACAGCGTAACTATGGCTACACCTTC. Protein: CASSSGGQRNYGYTF.